This T cell receptor beta chain was found in a study of blood T cells in healthy people across ages. Regarding the study as a whole: Long-lived donors exceeded aged donors in naive CD4+ cells and diversity.

A second PCR, run for about 7 to 11 cycles, used a sample-barcoded 5' primer plus a J-beta primer mix. One entry per CDR3 protein results from TCRdb running MiXCR on the 5' RACE reads. The sample holds roughly 1.5 million distinct CDR3 sequences, approximately 39% seen once. The total RNA that was extracted per sample amounted to at least 5.5 micrograms. This clonotype came up a few times. Its antigen is as yet unknown. V was pared by 0 bases and J by 3 bases, with 9 bases between. The CDR3 has 16 amino acids. The germline CDR1 and CDR2 sequences are MNHEY and SVGAGI. V gene TRBV6-5 combines with J gene TRBJ1-6, with D possibly being TRBD1 (5 bases). Sample: blood. The TCR comes from a young woman in good health. CDR3 in DNA: TGTGCCAGCAGTTACTCCCGGAGGGGCTATAATTCACCCCTCCACTTT. This gives the protein CASSYSRRGYNSPLHF.